This T cell receptor (beta chain) appears in the sequencing data of a study of blood T cells in healthy people across ages. General study findings and limits: A roughly linear age-dependent decrease characterized TCR beta diversity per million T cells. Versus aged donors, long-lived donors had higher diversity and more naive CD4+ cells.

With regard to this clonotype: Antigen: not known. Relative to the germline gene, one junction end is altered; a read error may explain this.

A second about 7 to 12 cycle PCR used barcoded and J-beta primers. TCRdb itself ran the 5' RACE reads through MiXCR, one entry per CDR3 protein. The data show 1.5 million to 2 million distinct CDR3 sequences, with around 50% seen just once and approximately 2.1% held by the top ten. The CDR3 consists of 15 residues. Germline values: CDR1 SGHTA, CDR2 FQGNSA. The clonotype was recovered from a woman aged 35 to 49 in good health. The sequenced material came from blood. This sequence joins TRBV7-2 and TRBJ2-7; 9 bases agree with TRBD1. This chain's CDR3 is CANSLGTGRIYEQYF. In DNA, the CDR3 is TGTGCCAACAGCTTAGGGACAGGGAGGATCTACGAGCAGTACTTC.